The source of this TCR beta chain is a study of T cell repertoires in cytomegalovirus infection (dated by TCRdb to the late 2010s). General notes on the study: Donor HLA type was relevant to the analysis, because carriage of CMV infection together with the matching HLA type was indicated by public TCR beta signatures. On the study overall, not on this receptor specifically: In the ex vivo response, HLA-C-restricted CMV-specific TCR beta clonotypes were dominant, and in two of eight donors the single most frequent clonotype came from this HLA-C-restricted group. In both this cohort and an independent cohort of some 350 donors, the cumulative frequency of public TCR beta family members distinguished carriers of CMV infection plus the relevant HLA type.

Including the terminal cysteine and phenylalanine, the CDR3 comprises 15 residues. The sequence is cut down to CDR3 DNA, 45 bases in frame from base 1. Relative to germline, V is 0 bases shorter and J is 4 bases shorter, with 15 bases between their ends. The germline V gene (reference sequence) provides CDR1 DFQATT and CDR2 SNEGSKA. The data were produced on an Illumina HiSeq 1500. TCRdb passed the public sequencing reads through fastp at Q25 and MiXCR, retaining productive beta sequences. Here each entry gathers all rows of one CDR3 protein and keeps the most common genes and DNA. The sample has 310,000 or so distinct CDR3 sequences on record, 8% to 10% of them singletons. Less than 3% of the sample is taken by the ten largest. This clonotype has a handful of counts. Its antigen is unknown. No base quality values were provided; no much bigger clone lies one nucleotide off.

Sequences were obtained from PBMCs. Rearrangement joined TRBV20-1 to TRBJ1-2; no D gene is confidently identified. The source of this sequence is a human donor in good health (CMV status not recorded). Some clones in this sample may be carry-over from other donors' samples. This receptor has the CDR3 CSARDDTLAFYGYTF. The nucleotides are TGCAGTGCTAGAGATGATACGTTGGCATTCTATGGCTACACCTTC.